The 23 T cell receptor beta chains presented below share a single source sample, sequenced in a study of T cells after yellow fever vaccination (dated by TCRdb to about 2019). The library was produced with 5' RACE. Sequenced on an Illumina HiSeq 2500. TCRdb reprocessing: public reads trimmed at Q25 with fastp, clones called with MiXCR, in-frame beta chains kept. Each entry is one CDR3 protein sequence, shown with its most common DNA and genes. This sample gives approximately 550,000 distinct CDR3 sequences in total; roughly a fifth of them show up just once. The top ten hold 13% to 15% of the sample. According to the study, the label for this sample's treatment or condition signals: live attenuated yellow fever vaccine strain. The sample here was PBMCs, taken 15 days after the yellow fever booster vaccination. Receptor source: a man aged 30-40 years who received the YFV17D yellow fever vaccine.

The V gene is TRBV28, the J gene TRBJ2-3, with TRBD2 matching over 9 bases. The germline CDR1 and CDR2 sequences are MDHEN and SYDVKM. J was trimmed by 13 bases and V by 5 bases; bases with no gene match: 7. The CDR3 is 12 amino acids. This chain's CDR3 is CASSIRGRAKYF. The CDR3 region has the DNA TGTGCCAGCAGTATCCGCGGGAGGGCCAAGTATTTT.

This chain joins TRBV29-1 and TRBJ2-1; 11 bases fit TRBD2. The V and J ends lost 6 bases and 8 bases, in that order; junction bases with no gene match: 3. Germline-derived CDR1 and CDR2 are SQVTM and ANQGSEA. The CDR3 is 12 amino acids. CDR3 residues: CSVTSGSDEQFF. In nucleotides, the CDR3 is TGCAGCGTAACTAGCGGGAGCGATGAGCAGTTCTTC.

J is TRBJ2-7 and V is TRBV12-2; the DNA was not used to check the table's D call, TRBD2. TRBV12-2 has pseudogene status. CDR3 length: 12 residues. The CDR3 spells CASRDLGSEQYF. The CDR3 DNA sequence: TGTGCAAGTAGGGATCTGGGGAGCGAGCAGTACTTC.

The chain employs TRBV12-3 or TRBV12-4 and TRBJ1-5; 7 bases are a match to TRBD1. V shed 6 bases, J shed 5 bases, and the junction held 10 bases outside the gene matches. CDR3 size: 15 residues. The CDR3 protein is CASRAGQRGDQPQHF. The CDR3 region has the DNA TGTGCCAGCAGAGCGGGACAGCGAGGGGATCAGCCCCAGCATTTT.

This chain joins TRBV20-1 and TRBJ2-1; D is perhaps TRBD1 or TRBD2 (5 bases each). V lost 2 bases and J lost 6, with 11 bases in between. The CDR3 extends over 13 amino acids. Germline V gives CDR1 DFQATT, CDR2 SNEGSKA (reference sequence). The CDR3 region is CSARNWDGNEQFF. The CDR3 DNA reads as TGCAGTGCTAGAAACTGGGACGGCAATGAGCAGTTCTTC.

This clonotype was observed a few times. The chain uses TRBV6-6 and TRBJ2-2; D remains unclear. The CDR3 consists of 10 residues. V shed 6 bases and J shed 7 bases, with 3 bases lying between them. Germline CDR1 is MNHNY and CDR2 is SVGAGI (reference sequence). CDR3 sequence reads: CASRFGELFF. In DNA, the CDR3 is TGTGCCAGCAGATTCGGGGAGCTGTTTTTT.

V and J are TRBV4-3 and TRBJ2-7; 7 bases align to TRBD1. Per germline, CDR1 LGHNA and CDR2 YSLEER. The CDR3 consists of 15 residues. Unmatched junction bases numbered 6, after V lost 0 bases and J lost 4 bases. CDR3 region: CASSQDGAGGYEQYF. In DNA form, the CDR3 reads TGCGCCAGCAGCCAAGACGGGGCAGGGGGTTACGAGCAGTACTTC.

In its sample, this clonotype was seen a few times. CDR3 bases: TGTGCCAGCAGCTCACCGGGACTAGCGGAGAATGAGCAGTTCTTC. The encoded protein is CASSSPGLAENEQFF. The rearrangement uses TRBV7-2 and TRBJ2-1; 11 bases line up with TRBD2. Germline V lookup: CDR1 SGHTA, CDR2 FQGNSA. Trimming removed 4 bases from V and 7 bases from J; junction bases left unmatched: 6. This CDR3 has 15 residues. The full variable domain, completed using reference TRBV7-2 and TRBJ2-1, is GAGVSQSPSNKVTEKGKDVELRCDPISGHTALYWYRQSLGQGLEFLIYFQGNSAPDKSGLPSDRFSAERTGGSVSTLTIQRTQQEDSAVYLCASSSPGLAENEQFFGPGTRLTVL.

This clonotype was seen a handful of times. V usage is TRBV9 and J usage is TRBJ2-3; 11 bases map to TRBD1. The CDR3 totals 16 residues. V dropped 1 base and J dropped 5; count of bases not matched to a gene: 6. Germline V CDR1 and CDR2: SGDLS, YYNGEE. The CDR3 DNA reads as TGTGCCAGCAGCGTAAGGGGACAGGGGGTGGTAGATACGCAGTATTTT. Translation gives CASSVRGQGVVDTQYF.

This clonotype was found a few times. The chain joins TRBV20-1 to TRBJ2-3; 7 bases match TRBD2. With 7 bases clipped from V and 1 base from J, the junction kept 5 bases outside the gene matches. Germline lookup yields CDR1 DFQATT and CDR2 SNEGSKA (reference sequence). The CDR3 totals 13 residues. The CDR3 DNA reads TGCAGTGTGGGCGGGAGAGGCACAGATACGCAGTATTTT. Encoded protein: CSVGGRGTDTQYF.

This clonotype was counted between two and nine times. V and J are TRBV5-1 and TRBJ2-5; no clear D gene. Germline CDR1 and CDR2: SGHRS and YFSETQ. This CDR3 has 16 residues. Trimming removed 0 bases from V and 3 bases from J, with 15 bases in between. DNA of the CDR3: TGCGCCAGCAGCTTGGCCGGGCCCCCCGTCGAAGAGACCCAGTACTTC. Encoded protein: CASSLAGPPVEETQYF.

The chain recombines TRBV7-2 with TRBJ1-5, with D hard to call. The CDR3 is 16 residues long. Trimming pared 0 bases from V and 0 bases from J, leaving 9 bases between. Germline CDR1 reads SGHTA; CDR2 reads FQGNSA. Here the CDR3 reads CASSLAQTSSNQPQHF. The CDR3 bases are TGTGCCAGCAGCTTAGCACAAACCAGTAGCAATCAGCCCCAGCATTTT.

The chain employs TRBV3-1 and TRBJ2-7; the D gene is possibly TRBD2 (6 bases). CDR1 is LGHDT, CDR2 YNNKEL, per germline (reference sequence). The CDR3 is 12 residues long. Trimming pared 6 bases from V and 5 bases from J, leaving 11 bases between. This CDR3 reads CASSLLANEQYF. In DNA, the CDR3 is TGTGCCAGCAGTCTACTAGCAAACGAGCAGTACTTC.

This clonotype was counted between two and nine times. The chain combines TRBV20-1 with TRBJ2-3; TRBD2 matches at 11 bases. Germline CDR1 reads DFQATT; CDR2 reads SNEGSKA (reference sequence). The CDR3 has 13 residues. Trimming took 5 bases from V and 8 from J; bases not matched to a gene: 6. CDR3 bases: TGCAGTGCTTTAGCGGGAGGGTTGGGTACGCAGTATTTT. It yields the protein CSALAGGLGTQYF.

This rearrangement joins TRBV5-5 to TRBJ2-7, with D possibly matching TRBD1 (5 bases). The CDR3 runs 14 residues. V dropped 0 bases and J dropped 7 bases, with 14 bases sitting between them. The germline CDR1 and CDR2 sequences are SGHKS and YYEKEE (reference sequence). CDR3 sequence reads: CASSLGAGMREQYF. In DNA, the CDR3 is TGTGCCAGCAGCTTGGGGGCAGGGATGAGGGAGCAGTACTTC.

This clonotype was counted many times. The chain combines TRBV7-2 with TRBJ2-5, with 8 bases aligning to TRBD1. Trimming took 6 bases from V and 2 from J; bases not matched to a gene: 5. CDR1 SGHTA and CDR2 FQGNSA come from the germline V gene. The CDR3 consists of 14 residues. DNA of the CDR3: TGTGCCAGCAGTCTGGACAGGGATCAAGAGACCCAGTACTTC. This translates into CASSLDRDQETQYF.

J is TRBJ2-1 and V is TRBV20-1; 11 bases are shared with TRBD2. The junction had 4 bases not matched to a gene; V was cut back by 1 base and J by 5 bases. From germline, CDR1 is DFQATT and CDR2 SNEGSKA (reference sequence). The CDR3 is made up of 15 amino acids. CDR3 sequence reads: CSARASGRINNEQFF. The CDR3 nucleotides read TGCAGTGCTAGAGCTAGCGGGAGGATCAACAATGAGCAGTTCTTC.

In this sample, this clonotype turned up a few times. The rearrangement uses TRBV2 and TRBJ2-2; D tentatively reads TRBD1 or TRBD2 (5 bases each). The CDR3 is made up of 15 amino acids. Germline CDR1 SNHLY, CDR2 FYNNEI. The V gene lost 6 bases and the J gene lost 5 bases, with 16 bases spanning the gap. CDR3 protein: CASSPGWGSTGELFF. In DNA form, the CDR3 reads TGTGCCAGCAGCCCAGGGTGGGGGTCGACCGGGGAGCTGTTTTTT.

The chain recombines TRBV4-3 with TRBJ2-5; D is perhaps TRBD2 (5 bases). This CDR3 has 17 amino acids. Germline V gene data show CDR1 as LGHNA and CDR2 as YSLEER. V lost 1 base and J lost 2, with 17 bases in between. The CDR3 spells CASSQVGSGRSQETQYF. The CDR3 region has the DNA TGCGCCAGCAGCCAAGTAGGATCGGGAAGGTCTCAAGAGACCCAGTACTTC.

This clonotype has more than one count but fewer than ten. This chain joins TRBV29-1 and TRBJ2-1; 8 bases map to TRBD2. Germline-derived CDR1 and CDR2 are SQVTM and ANQGSEA. J gave up 4 bases and V 6 bases, and 14 bases lay outside the gene matches. This CDR3 spans 16 amino acids. The CDR3 spells CSVTSGKQAAYNEQFF. For the CDR3, the DNA is TGCAGCGTCACTAGCGGAAAGCAGGCGGCTTACAATGAGCAGTTCTTC.

The chain couples TRBV9 to TRBJ2-2; D gene unclear. The CDR3 contains 13 residues. The V gene's germline CDR1 is SGDLS and CDR2 YYNGEE. V was shortened by 2 bases and J by 7 bases, with 9 bases between the two germline ends. The CDR3 spells CASSVTGNGELFF. The CDR3 DNA is TGTGCCAGCAGCGTCACTGGGAACGGGGAGCTGTTTTTT. Full variable domain (outside the CDR3, taken from reference TRBV9 and TRBJ2-2): DSGVTQTPKHLITATGQRVTLRCSPRSGDLSVYWYQQSLDQGLQFLIQYYNGEERAKGNILERFSAQQFPDLHSELNLSSLELGDSALYFCASSVTGNGELFFGEGSRLTVL.

This clonotype was detected only a few times. The chain uses TRBV15 and TRBJ1-1; no clear D. This CDR3 has 14 amino acids. Trimming shortened V by 4 bases and J by 1 base, and 10 bases separated the two germline ends. Germline V gene data show CDR1 as LNHNV and CDR2 as YYDKDF (reference sequence). CDR3 bases: TGTGCCACCAGCACATGGGCTCGGAACACTGAAGCTTTCTTT. Its translation is CATSTWARNTEAFF. The full variable domain, rest sourced from reference TRBV15 and TRBJ1-1, is DAMVIQNPRYQVTQFGKPVTLSCSQTLNHNVMYWYQQKSSQAPKLLFHYYDKDFNNEADTPDNFQSRRPNTSFCFLDIRSPGLGDTAMYLCATSTWARNTEAFFGQGTRLTVV.

CDR3 region: CAYTDSQETQYF. CDR3 coding DNA: TGTGCCTATACGGACAGTCAAGAGACCCAGTACTTC. This sequence joins TRBV30 and TRBJ2-5, with a tentative D call TRBD1 (6 bases). Trimming removed 7 bases at V and 2 bases at J, with 11 bases between. This CDR3 spans 12 amino acids. Germline CDR1 GTSNPN, CDR2 SVGIG (reference sequence).